The 19 T cell receptor beta chains below all came from one sample that was sequenced in a study of CD8+ T cells in alopecia areata. Sequencing used cDNA as its template, made by extracting RNA and reverse transcribing it. Sequencing was performed with immunoSEQ multiplex PCR; in TCRdb, only in-frame clones are kept and a portion is missing. Among about 220,000 clones listed, about three fifths were seen once. The treatment was: oral pan-JAK inhibitor, 5-10 mg twice daily. Sequencing used CD4+ T cells sorted from blood, obtained at week 4, from a patient treated with tofacitinib. Receptors were obtained from a human donor with alopecia areata.

The rearrangement uses TRBV29-1 and TRBJ1-1; TRBD1 might be the D (6 bases). Trimming pared 4 bases from V and 0 bases from J, leaving 12 bases between. Per germline, CDR1 SQVTM and CDR2 ANQGSEA. This CDR3 spans 14 amino acids. As DNA, the CDR3 is TGCAGCGTTGCCCGGACAGCCATGAACACTGAAGCTTTCTTT. Translated: CSVARTAMNTEAFF.

The chain employs TRBV9 and TRBJ1-3, with unresolved D. Trimming took off 3 bases at V and 8 bases at J, with 6 bases between the two ends. This CDR3 region has 11 residues. Germline V gene lookup returns CDR1 SGDLS and CDR2 YYNGEE. The CDR3 nucleotides are TGTGCCAGCAGCGAGGAGGACACCATATATTTT. Translated: CASSEEDTIYF.

This chain links TRBV20-1 with TRBJ1-2, with a possible D match to TRBD1 (5 bases). V was shortened by 7 bases and J by 8 bases, with 14 bases between the two germline ends. Germline V gives CDR1 DFQATT, CDR2 SNEGSKA (reference sequence). The CDR3 consists of 11 residues. The CDR3 nucleotides are TGCAGTGGGTCCCAGGGCGGGGGCTACACCTTC. Protein product: CSGSQGGGYTF.

The CDR3 sequence: CVSREFYEQYF. The CDR3 DNA follows: TGTGTCTCACGGGAATTCTACGAGCAGTACTTC. The chain carries TRBV6-1 and TRBJ2-7, with D possibly TRBD2 on 5 matching bases. CDR3 size: 11 residues. Germline V lookup: CDR1 MNHNS, CDR2 SASEGT.

This clone was counted only a few times. The V call is TRBV4-3, the J call TRBJ1-2; 7 bases are shared with TRBD1. CDR1 is LGHNA, CDR2 YSLEER, per germline. Trimming at V came to 1 base and at J to 4 bases, leaving 12 bases not matched to a gene. CDR3 length: 17 residues. The CDR3 DNA reads TGCGCCAGCAGCCAAGGGGGACAGACTTCGCCCTCCTATGGCTACACCTTC. This sequence encodes CASSQGGQTSPSYGYTF.

The gene calls are TRBV4-3 and TRBJ1-2; D is uncertain. V lost 0 bases and J 8 bases, leaving 13 bases between the germline ends. The CDR3 sequence is 14 residues long. Per the germline V gene, CDR1 is LGHNA and CDR2 is YSLEER. CDR3 nucleotide sequence: TGCGCCAGCAGCCAAGAAGTGGCAGTTGGAGGCTACACCTTC. It codes for CASSQEVAVGGYTF.

This chain connects TRBV2 to TRBJ2-7; weak D call: TRBD1 (7 bases). Germline CDR1 reads SNHLY; CDR2 reads FYNNEI. The germline V and J ends were trimmed by 5 bases and 1 base, with 12 bases remaining between them. This CDR3 is built from 14 residues. The CDR3 sequence is CASSTGDFSYEQYF. CDR3 in DNA: TGTGCCAGCAGTACAGGGGACTTTTCCTACGAGCAGTACTTC.

This rearrangement joins TRBV5-1 to TRBJ2-2, with D perhaps TRBD2 (6 bases). Trimming cost V 5 bases and J 1 base, with 9 bases left between them. The CDR3 extends over 14 amino acids. Germline V lookup: CDR1 SGHRS, CDR2 YFSETQ. The CDR3 DNA follows: TGCGCCAGCAGGGCTAGCGTGAACACCGGGGAGCTGTTTTTT. It translates to CASRASVNTGELFF.

The J gene is TRBJ2-6, the V gene TRBV7-3, with TRBD1 as a possible D gene (5 bases). The germline gives CDR1 SGHTA, CDR2 FQGTGA. CDR3 length: 17 amino acids. With 2 bases removed from V and 4 bases from J, the gap between germline ends came to 15 bases. In DNA, the CDR3 is TGTGCCAGCAGCTTATGGGGCAGGGCGGAAGGGGCCAACGTCCTGACTTTC. This gives the protein CASSLWGRAEGANVLTF.

The chain is built from TRBV25-1 and TRBJ1-2; TRBD1 matches at 10 bases. Germline V CDR1 and CDR2: MGHDK, SYGVNS. Germline trimming cut 8 bases from V and 0 bases from J; bases unmatched to any gene: 9. There are 16 residues in the CDR3. CDR3 protein: CASVGRGQGTNYGYTF. CDR3 sequence (DNA): TGTGCCAGCGTGGGCCGGGGACAGGGGACTAACTATGGCTACACCTTC.

For this clone: The sample carries other DNA sequences with the same CDR3. CDR3 nucleotide sequence: TGTGCCAGCAGTTTAACCGGACAGGGAAGCAATCAGCCCCAGCATTTT. Its translation: CASSLTGQGSNQPQHF. The V call is TRBV27, the J call TRBJ1-5; 8 bases are shared with TRBD1. The CDR3 contains 16 residues. V trimming: 2 bases; J trimming: 1 base; junction bases outside the gene matches: 4. Germline V gene data show CDR1 as MNHEY and CDR2 as SMNVEV (reference sequence).

The chain carries TRBV29-1 and TRBJ2-3; D gene unclear. Germline CDR1 is SQVTM and CDR2 is ANQGSEA. V lost 7 bases to trimming and J lost 2 bases, with 16 bases between them. This CDR3 comprises 14 residues. CDR3: CSAHTGPSTDTQYF. CDR3 bases: TGCAGCGCCCATACCGGGCCTTCCACAGATACGCAGTATTTT.

The chain links TRBV4-1 to TRBJ2-6, with D hard to call. This CDR3 spans 18 amino acids. V was clipped by 1 base and J by 1 base, with 14 bases between them. Germline values: CDR1 MGHRA, CDR2 YSYEKL. CDR3 coding DNA: TGCGCCAGCAGCCAAGTTATCTCCGGTAGATCTGGGGCCAACGTCCTGACTTTC. This codes for CASSQVISGRSGANVLTF.

A single count supports this clone. This chain joins TRBV5-6 and TRBJ1-1; D unresolved. Trimming took 0 bases from V and 6 from J, leaving 9 bases between them. Germline CDR1 reads SGHDT; CDR2 reads YYEEEE. There are 13 residues in the CDR3. CDR3 residues: CASSLDSWAEAFF. For the CDR3, the DNA is TGTGCCAGCAGCTTGGACAGTTGGGCTGAAGCTTTCTTT.

The CDR3 nucleotides are TGTGCCTGGGGTCGGACGGCTACGATGGGCTATGGCTACACCTTC. It encodes CAWGRTATMGYGYTF. The chain joins TRBV30 to TRBJ1-2; D is unclear. The CDR3 has 15 amino acids. CDR1 and CDR2 (germline): GTSNPN, SVGIG (reference sequence). V lost 5 bases to trimming and J lost 4 bases, with 20 bases between them.

The V and J genes are TRBV29-1 and TRBJ2-3; 9 bases align to TRBD2. This CDR3 contains 13 residues. Unmatched junction bases numbered 5, after V lost 4 bases and J lost 6 bases. CDR1 is SQVTM, CDR2 ANQGSEA, per germline. CDR3: CSVGGLAVDTQYF. CDR3 sequence (DNA): TGCAGCGTTGGGGGACTAGCAGTGGATACGCAGTATTTT.

The chain recombines TRBV29-1 with TRBJ1-1; D is unclear. There are 11 residues in the CDR3. Germline V CDR1 and CDR2: SQVTM, ANQGSEA. Trimming removed 4 bases from V and 5 bases from J, with 8 bases in between. This CDR3 is CSVGAGTEAFF. The CDR3 nucleotides are TGCAGCGTTGGAGCGGGGACTGAAGCTTTCTTT.

The chain uses TRBV4-3 and TRBJ1-2; no clear D gene. Trimming took off 0 bases at V and 7 bases at J, with 18 bases between the two ends. The CDR3 runs to 16 residues. CDR1 and CDR2 (germline): LGHNA, YSLEER. The CDR3 nucleotides read TGCGCCAGCAGCCAAGACGGTCAGGTCCTCGGAGGTGGCTACACCTTC. This gives the protein CASSQDGQVLGGGYTF.

As regards this clone: The sample carries other DNA sequences with the same CDR3. The chain employs TRBV9 and TRBJ1-1, with D uncertain. Germline V gives CDR1 SGDLS, CDR2 YYNGEE. The CDR3 loop spans 13 amino acids. Trimming pared 2 bases from V and 1 base from J, leaving 6 bases between. Written as DNA, the CDR3 is TGTGCCAGCAGCGTTAGTGCGAACACTGAAGCTTTCTTT. Translating gives CASSVSANTEAFF.